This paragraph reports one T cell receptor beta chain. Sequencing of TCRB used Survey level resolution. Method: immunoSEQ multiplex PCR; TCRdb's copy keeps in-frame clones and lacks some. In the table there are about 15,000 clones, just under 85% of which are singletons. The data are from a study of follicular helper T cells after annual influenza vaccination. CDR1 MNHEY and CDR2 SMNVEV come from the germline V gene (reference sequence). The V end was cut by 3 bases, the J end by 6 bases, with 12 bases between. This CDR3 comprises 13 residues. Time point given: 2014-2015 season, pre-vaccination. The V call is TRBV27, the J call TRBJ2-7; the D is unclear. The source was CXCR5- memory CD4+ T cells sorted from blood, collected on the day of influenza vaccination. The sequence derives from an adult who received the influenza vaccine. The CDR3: CASSFRQPTEQYF. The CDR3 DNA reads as TGTGCCAGCAGTTTTCGGCAGCCGACCGAGCAGTACTTC.